These 26 T cell receptor beta chains were sequenced from one sample in a study of cytomegalovirus exposure and HLA in healthy donors. The repertoire was sequenced with immunoSEQ multiplex PCR; TCRdb's copy has only in-frame clones and lacks some. The sample carries 150,000 to 180,000 clones, 70% to 90% recorded once. Material for sequencing was PBMCs. These TCRs come from a man aged 18-30 years in good health and CMV-seropositive.

V and J are TRBV2 and TRBJ1-2; D ambiguous. Germline CDR1 is SNHLY and CDR2 is FYNNEI. This CDR3 spans 15 amino acids. V lost 3 bases, J lost 4 bases, and 15 bases lay in between. The CDR3 spells CASSEIGPGGYGYTF. CDR3 in DNA: TGTGCCAGCAGTGAGATTGGGCCTGGAGGCTATGGCTACACCTTC.

In this sample, this clone turned up once. CDR3 in DNA: TGTGCCAGCAGTTACTCGAGCGGAGGAACGGGCTACGAGCAGTACTTC. The encoded protein is CASSYSSGGTGYEQYF. The chain combines TRBV6-5 with TRBJ2-7, with D perhaps matching TRBD2 (5 bases). CDR1 and CDR2 from the germline V gene are MNHEY and SVGAGI. Trimming removed 0 bases at V and 3 bases at J, with 15 bases between. The CDR3 is made up of 16 amino acids.

The genes are TRBV11-2 and TRBJ1-2; D unclear. The CDR3 sequence is 14 residues long. V was trimmed by 6 bases and J by 0 bases, leaving 11 bases between them. Germline CDR1 is SGHAT and CDR2 is FQNNGV. As DNA, the CDR3 is TGTGCCAGCAGGCCCGCAGTTCCTAACTATGGCTACACCTTC. This codes for CASRPAVPNYGYTF.

The rearrangement joins TRBV9 to TRBJ2-5; D is unclear. Trimming cost V 0 bases and J 3 bases, with 12 bases left between them. Germline CDR1 and CDR2: SGDLS and YYNGEE. This CDR3 comprises 15 residues. The CDR3 sequence: CASSVGPRQEETQYF. The CDR3 coding sequence is TGTGCCAGCAGCGTAGGCCCCCGGCAGGAAGAGACCCAGTACTTC.

This sequence joins TRBV28 and TRBJ2-7; unclear D gene. Trimming shortened V by 3 bases and J by 6 bases, and 9 bases separated the two germline ends. Germline V gene data show CDR1 as MDHEN and CDR2 as SYDVKM. This CDR3 is 12 amino acids long. In DNA form, the CDR3 reads TGTGCCAGCAGTTTGGCTGGCACCGAGCAGTACTTC. This gives the protein CASSLAGTEQYF.

The chain recombines TRBV4-3 with TRBJ2-1; D is ambiguous. The germline gives CDR1 LGHNA, CDR2 YSLEER. V was pared by 8 bases and J by 5 bases, with 13 bases between. The CDR3 consists of 13 residues. The CDR3 here is CASSPGLDNEQFF. Written as DNA, the CDR3 is TGCGCCAGCTCGCCGGGTCTCGACAATGAGCAGTTCTTC.

The rearrangement joins TRBV19 to TRBJ1-5, with D perhaps TRBD1 (5 bases). The germline V gene has CDR1 LNHDA and CDR2 SQIVND (reference sequence). V was clipped by 4 bases and J by 0 bases, with 10 bases between them. The length of the CDR3 is 15 residues. The chain's CDR3 is CASSKTVYSNQPQHF. CDR3 nucleotides: TGTGCCAGTAGTAAGACAGTATATAGCAATCAGCCCCAGCATTTT.

This clone was observed a single time. The chain joins TRBV29-1 to TRBJ2-7; 8 nucleotides agree with TRBD1. From germline, CDR1 is SQVTM and CDR2 ANQGSEA. The CDR3 extends over 15 amino acids. V lost 0 bases, J lost 4 bases, and 8 bases stayed unmatched. The chain's CDR3 is CSVEDVFRGRYEQYF. Here the CDR3 DNA reads TGCAGCGTTGAAGATGTGTTCAGGGGGCGGTACGAGCAGTACTTC.

This clone is medium-sized in the sample. The J gene is TRBJ2-2, the V gene TRBV7-3, with D maybe TRBD2 (6 bases). CDR1 is SGHTA, CDR2 FQGTGA, per germline. This CDR3 region has 14 residues. V shed 5 bases and J shed 4 bases, with 11 bases lying between them. The CDR3 region is CASSLGSGTGELFF. As DNA, the CDR3 is TGTGCCAGCAGCCTCGGTAGCGGCACCGGGGAGCTGTTTTTT. The entire variable domain, with the rest obtained from reference TRBV7-3 and TRBJ2-2, is as follows: GAGVSQTPSNKVTEKGKYVELRCDPISGHTALYWYRQSLGQGPEFLIYFQGTGAADDSGLPNDRFFAVRPEGSVSTLKIQRTERGDSAVYLCASSLGSGTGELFFGEGSRLTVL.

V usage is TRBV5-1 and J usage is TRBJ2-5; TRBD2 agrees at 12 bases. The CDR3 has 16 residues. The V segment lost 1 base and the J segment 5 bases; nucleotides outside the gene matches: 6. Germline V gives CDR1 SGHRS, CDR2 YFSETQ. CDR3 coding DNA: TGCGCCAGCAGCTTGAACCTAGCGGGAGGGGGCGAGACCCAGTACTTC. Encoded protein: CASSLNLAGGGETQYF.

J is TRBJ1-2 and V is TRBV28; TRBD1 matches at 10 bases. Germline V gene lookup returns CDR1 MDHEN and CDR2 SYDVKM. CDR3 length: 15 amino acids. Germline trimming cut 2 bases from V and 8 bases from J; bases unmatched to any gene: 8. CDR3 nucleotide sequence: TGTGCCAGCAGTTTAGGGACAGGGGCGCTTGCGGGCTACACCTTC. Translating gives CASSLGTGALAGYTF.

The CDR3 DNA is TGCGCCAGCAGCGCGGGACTAGCGGCGAACCAAGAGACCCAGTACTTC. Protein sequence: CASSAGLAANQETQYF. The chain employs TRBV5-1 and TRBJ2-5; 11 bases align to TRBD2. The V segment lost 4 bases and the J segment 0 bases; nucleotides outside the gene matches: 5. The length of the CDR3 is 16 residues. Germline assignment: CDR1 SGHRS and CDR2 YFSETQ.

This clone has only one observation. The rearrangement links TRBV13 to TRBJ2-7; 7 bases map to TRBD1. The germline V gene has CDR1 PRHDT and CDR2 FYEKMQ (reference sequence). After removal of 0 bases from V and 5 bases from J, the junction contained 7 bases not matched to a gene. The CDR3 extends over 15 amino acids. The CDR3 nucleotides are TGTGCCAGCAGCTTAGGAGGTAGGGGGCAGGACGAGCAGTACTTC. Protein: CASSLGGRGQDEQYF.

The chain uses TRBV18 and TRBJ2-5; a possible D gene is TRBD1 (5 bases). CDR1 is KGHSH, CDR2 LQKENI, per germline. This CDR3 has 14 residues. Trimming removed 6 bases at V and 2 bases at J, with 13 bases between. CDR3 amino acids: CASSDIRPQETQYF. The CDR3 nucleotides are TGTGCCAGCTCGGACATCCGCCCTCAAGAGACCCAGTACTTC.

CDR3 residues: CASSYRDRDTEAFF. CDR3 sequence (DNA): TGTGCCAGCAGCTATCGGGACAGGGATACTGAAGCTTTCTTT. The V and J genes are TRBV7-2 and TRBJ1-1, with 9 bases aligning to TRBD1. Germline loops: CDR1 SGHTA, CDR2 FQGNSA. V was clipped by 4 bases and J by 5 bases; unmatched bases: 5. The length of the CDR3 is 14 residues.

The V and J genes are TRBV10-3 and TRBJ2-3, with TRBD2 matching over 15 bases. This CDR3 spans 18 amino acids. From germline, CDR1 is ENHRY and CDR2 SYGVKD. The V gene end was trimmed by 5 bases and the J gene end by 0 bases; junction bases not matched to a gene: 6. In nucleotides, the CDR3 is TGTGCCATCAGTCCAAGGACTAGCGGGAGGGTTAGCACAGATACGCAGTATTTT. This codes for CAISPRTSGRVSTDTQYF.

This chain joins TRBV19 and TRBJ1-2; 7 bases fit TRBD1. The J segment lost 2 bases and the V segment lost 5 bases, leaving 8 bases of the junction unmatched. The CDR3 runs 15 residues. CDR1 is LNHDA and CDR2 is SQIVND in the germline V gene (reference sequence). The CDR3 loop is CASSPAGGSNYGYTF. As DNA, the CDR3 is TGTGCCAGTAGTCCCGCAGGGGGATCCAACTATGGCTACACCTTC.

CDR3 protein: CASSPTGGYEQYF. The CDR3 region has the DNA TGTGCCAGCAGCCCGACAGGGGGCTACGAGCAGTACTTC. The rearrangement uses TRBV6-5 and TRBJ2-7; 9 bases agree with TRBD1. CDR1 and CDR2 (germline): MNHEY, SVGAGI. The trim removed 6 bases at V and 3 bases at J, leaving 3 bases unmatched. The CDR3 consists of 13 residues.

The chain couples TRBV11-2 to TRBJ2-1; no firm D call. CDR3 length: 13 amino acids. Trimming removed 5 bases from V and 9 bases from J, with 14 bases in between. Germline-derived CDR1 and CDR2 are SGHAT and FQNNGV. DNA for the CDR3: TGTGCCAGCAGCCCTAGAGTGGGTGGTGAGCAGTTCTTC. This sequence encodes CASSPRVGGEQFF. Full variable domain (missing parts from reference TRBV11-2 and TRBJ2-1): EAGVAQSPRYKIIEKRQSVAFWCNPISGHATLYWYQQILGQGPKLLIQFQNNGVVDDSQLPKDRFSAERLKGVDSTLKIQPAKLEDSAVYLCASSPRVGGEQFFGPGTRLTVL.

The chain combines TRBV5-1 with TRBJ1-2, with 11 bases fitting TRBD1. CDR3 length: 15 amino acids. V lost 7 bases to trimming and J lost 4 bases; unmatched junction nucleotides: 9. Germline CDR1 reads SGHRS; CDR2 reads YFSETQ. CDR3 DNA sequence: TGCGCCAGCGAAGGACAGGGGGCCGGGGGCTATGGCTACACCTTC. Translated: CASEGQGAGGYGYTF.

This chain uses TRBV14 with TRBJ2-7; 11 bases align to TRBD2. Germline CDR1 SGHDN, CDR2 FVKESK. Trimming took 0 bases from V and 2 from J; bases not matched to a gene: 18. This CDR3 is 21 amino acids long. CDR3 loop: CASSQEELQGGGTSGPYEQYF. The CDR3 coding sequence is TGTGCCAGCAGCCAAGAGGAACTACAAGGAGGGGGGACTAGCGGCCCCTACGAGCAGTACTTC.

The CDR3 loop is CASSYLAGPSYEQYF. Written as DNA, the CDR3 is TGTGCCAGCAGCTACCTAGCGGGCCCCTCCTACGAGCAGTACTTC. V usage is TRBV9 and J usage is TRBJ2-7; 8 bases map to TRBD2. The CDR3 runs 15 residues. V was clipped by 4 bases and J by 0 bases; unmatched bases: 6. Germline assignment: CDR1 SGDLS and CDR2 YYNGEE.

This clone has a single count. This sequence joins TRBV28 and TRBJ1-5; 7 nucleotides line up with TRBD1. CDR3 length: 19 residues. Per the germline V gene, CDR1 is MDHEN and CDR2 is SYDVKM. V was pared by 7 bases and J by 4 bases, with 22 bases of the junction left unmatched. The CDR3 loop reads CASNSKGLVQGVWNQPQHF. The CDR3 bases are TGTGCCAGCAACTCGAAGGGTCTTGTTCAGGGGGTTTGGAATCAGCCCCAGCATTTT.

The genes are TRBV5-1 and TRBJ1-6; a weak D match, TRBD1 (6 bases). Germline V gene data show CDR1 as SGHRS and CDR2 as YFSETQ. Deletions cut 5 bases from V and 6 bases from J, with 9 bases between. The CDR3 is 13 amino acids. The CDR3: CASRRTANSPLHF. The CDR3 nucleotides read TGCGCCAGCAGAAGGACAGCTAATTCACCCCTCCACTTT.

The V call is TRBV4-1, the J call TRBJ2-7; D may be TRBD1 (6 bases). This CDR3 is built from 14 residues. Germline loops: CDR1 MGHRA, CDR2 YSYEKL. Trimming left V 1 base short and J 3 bases short, with 10 bases between. The CDR3 is CASSQGTVNYEQYF. The CDR3 coding sequence is TGCGCCAGCAGCCAAGGGACAGTTAACTACGAGCAGTACTTC.

The V call is TRBV5-1, the J call TRBJ1-3; possible D gene TRBD1, 6 bases. The CDR3 has 16 residues. V lost 0 bases and J lost 3, with 13 bases in between. In germline, CDR1 is SGHRS, CDR2 YFSETQ. In nucleotides, the CDR3 is TGCGCCAGCAGCTTGGCCGGTTCAGGGGTTGGAAACACCATATATTTT. This codes for CASSLAGSGVGNTIYF.